Each of the 4 T cell receptor beta chains below was sequenced from the same sample in a study of blood T cells in healthy people across ages. Then a second PCR, running about 6 to 12 cycles, was carried out with a sample-barcoded 5' primer and a J-beta primer mix. TCRdb reanalysed the 5' RACE reads using MiXCR and keeps one entry per CDR3 protein. The data contain 1.5 million or so distinct CDR3 sequences, 35% to 45% of them seen just once; the ten biggest clones take up roughly 7.7%. Sample: blood. These TCRs come from a woman under 30 in good health.

This clonotype was detected only a few times. This chain joins TRBV2 and TRBJ1-4, with D unresolved. Germline V CDR1 and CDR2: SNHLY, FYNNEI. This CDR3 contains 11 residues. The germline V and J ends were trimmed by 0 bases and 16 bases, with 9 bases remaining between them. The CDR3 protein is CASSEAAHPFF. The CDR3 DNA reads TGTGCCAGCAGTGAAGCGGCACATCCGTTTTTT.

The chain employs TRBV7-9 and TRBJ1-1, with 10 bases lining up with TRBD1. V shed 1 base, J shed 3 bases, and the junction held 5 bases outside the gene matches. Germline CDR1 is SEHNR and CDR2 is FQNEAQ (reference sequence). The CDR3 has 16 residues. The CDR3 region has the DNA TGTGCCAGCAGCTTAGGAAGGACAGGGGGTGACACTGAAGCTTTCTTT. This translates into CASSLGRTGGDTEAFF.

The genes are TRBV3-1 and TRBJ2-7, with TRBD2 matching over 7 bases. The germline V gene has CDR1 LGHDT and CDR2 YNNKEL (reference sequence). J gave up 3 bases and V 5 bases, and 10 bases lay outside the gene matches. This CDR3 is built from 15 residues. This CDR3 is CASSTASGLNYEQYF. The CDR3 nucleotides read TGTGCCAGCAGCACCGCTAGCGGATTGAACTACGAGCAGTACTTC.

The chain employs TRBV27 and TRBJ1-1, with 8 bases matching TRBD1. This CDR3 is built from 15 residues. Germline V gives CDR1 MNHEY, CDR2 SMNVEV (reference sequence). With V trimmed by 6 bases and J by 5 bases, 11 bases remained unmatched. CDR3 residues: CASRPMQGANTEAFF. Here the CDR3 DNA reads TGTGCCAGCAGACCAATGCAGGGGGCAAATACTGAAGCTTTCTTT.